The 21 T cell receptor beta chains listed next were all sequenced from one sample in a study of low-dose radiotherapy and immunotherapy resistance in tumors. First-strand cDNA relied on TRAV- and TRBV-specific primers spanning alpha and beta chains. A constant-region primer paired with the V-primer adapter amplified TCRs over roughly 18 PCR cycles. In TCRdb, the reads were re-called with MiXCR into one record per CDR3 protein. The profile shows over 70,000 distinct CDR3 sequences, around 29% of them singletons. The time point: before trial treatment. Specimen: PBMCs, collected before treatment. Receptor source: a female donor with ovarian cancer.

J is TRBJ2-5 and V is TRBV20-1; 10 nucleotides align to TRBD2. CDR1 and CDR2 (germline): DFQATT, SNEGSKA (reference sequence). After removal of 5 bases from V and 4 bases from J, the junction contained 10 bases not matched to a gene. The CDR3 is 15 residues long. The CDR3 is CSAWRPSGGLETQYF. CDR3 DNA sequence: TGCAGTGCTTGGCGCCCTAGCGGGGGCTTAGAGACCCAGTACTTC.

This clonotype was counted at least ten times. The V and J genes are TRBV6-2 or TRBV6-3 and TRBJ1-4; D unresolved. Germline lookup yields CDR1 MNHEY and CDR2 SVGEGT. The CDR3 covers 13 residues. The V and J ends lost 6 bases and 8 bases respectively, with 13 bases between them. DNA for the CDR3: TGTGCCAGCAGGGACGGGATCCGGGAAAAACTGTTTTTT. Amino acids: CASRDGIREKLFF.

The CDR3 loop reads CATRTGGTSYEQYF. Here the CDR3 DNA reads TGTGCCACCCGTACGGGGGGGACATCCTACGAGCAGTACTTC. This chain links TRBV6-6 with TRBJ2-7; 8 positions agree with TRBD2. The ends lost 10 bases at V and 1 base at J; junction bases unmatched: 9. CDR3 size: 14 residues. Germline loops: CDR1 MNHNY, CDR2 SVGAGI (reference sequence).

This clonotype was recorded once. This chain joins TRBV2 and TRBJ2-7; TRBD2 matches 7 bases. The CDR3 is 15 residues long. With 3 bases clipped from V and 2 bases from J, the junction kept 7 bases outside the gene matches. CDR1 and CDR2 from the germline V gene are SNHLY and FYNNEI. CDR3 sequence (DNA): TGTGCCAGCAGTGAGAGGGACTACCCAACCTACGAGCAGTACTTC. The encoded protein is CASSERDYPTYEQYF.

This clonotype was detected ten times or more. This chain uses TRBV30 with TRBJ2-7; unclear D gene. CDR1 and CDR2 (germline): GTSNPN, SVGIG (reference sequence). The V gene lost 3 bases and the J gene lost 6 bases, with 12 bases spanning the gap. The CDR3 is 12 amino acids. The DNA of the CDR3 is TGTGCCTGGAGGATTCCCACCGGCGAGCAGTACTTC. This encodes CAWRIPTGEQYF. Drawing the rest from reference TRBV30 and TRBJ2-7, the complete variable domain is SQTIHQWPATLVQPVGSPLSLECTVEGTSNPNLYWYRQAAGRGLQLLFYSVGIGQISSEVPQNLSASRPQDRQFILSSKKLLLSDSGFYLCAWRIPTGEQYFGPGTRLTVT.

The chain is built from TRBV6-2 or TRBV6-3 and TRBJ1-5, with 7 nucleotides matching TRBD1. Germline V gene data show CDR1 as MNHEY and CDR2 as SVGEGT. V was pared by 4 bases and J by 3 bases, with 15 bases of the junction left unmatched. The CDR3 runs 18 residues. The CDR3 spells CASSFFPPTGTDNQPQHF. CDR3 DNA sequence: TGTGCCAGCAGTTTTTTCCCCCCCACCGGGACAGACAATCAGCCCCAGCATTTT.

This clonotype was detected many times. The chain is built from TRBV2 and TRBJ2-1; no clear D. Between the trimmed V and J ends, which lost 6 bases and 1 base, there was a span of 10 bases. Germline assignment: CDR1 SNHLY and CDR2 FYNNEI. This CDR3 contains 14 residues. The CDR3 DNA reads TGTGCCAGCAGAGGTTCCGTTTCCTACAATGAGCAGTTCTTC. This sequence encodes CASRGSVSYNEQFF. The whole variable domain, remainder taken from reference TRBV2 and TRBJ2-1, is EPEVTQTPSHQVTQMGQEVILRCVPISNHLYFYWYRQILGQKVEFLVSFYNNEISEKSEIFDDQFSVERPDGSNFTLKIRSTKLEDSAMYFCASRGSVSYNEQFFGPGTRLTVL.

Comment on this clonotype: It is unclear where the CDR3 begins or ends on the DNA, so no DNA is shown, and the CDR3 is as TCRdb lists it. V and J are TRBV5-4 and TRBJ1-4. The germline gives CDR1 SGHNT, CDR2 YYREEE (reference sequence). Inclusive of both ends, the CDR3 amounts to 16 amino acids. The CDR3 reads CASSLGDEKLFFFFFF.

With regard to this clonotype: This may come from a read error, since a much larger clone is one base off. V gene TRBV3-1 combines with J gene TRBJ2-1, with 8 bases lining up with TRBD1. In germline, CDR1 is LGHDT, CDR2 YNNKEL (reference sequence). Trimming removed 3 bases from V and 0 bases from J; junction bases left unmatched: 4. The CDR3 runs to 16 residues. The DNA for the CDR3 is TGTGCCAGCAGCCAGGACAGGGCGAGCTCCTACAATGAGCAGTTCTTC. Translating gives CASSQDRASSYNEQFF.

V gene TRBV6-6 combines with J gene TRBJ1-5; 10 bases are shared with TRBD1. This CDR3 comprises 16 residues. Germline-derived CDR1 and CDR2 are MNHNY and SVGAGI (reference sequence). V was clipped by 5 bases and J by 0 bases; unmatched bases: 4. For the CDR3, the DNA is TGTGCCAGCAGTCTCCGGACAGGGGGTAGCAATCAGCCCCAGCATTTT. This encodes CASSLRTGGSNQPQHF.

This clonotype was found many times. The rearrangement links TRBV6-2 or TRBV6-3 to TRBJ1-1, with a possible D match to TRBD1 (6 bases). The CDR3 runs to 14 residues. CDR1 is MNHEY and CDR2 is SVGEGT in the germline V gene. Trimming pared 6 bases from V and 6 bases from J, leaving 17 bases between. The CDR3 nucleotides read TGTGCCAGCAGCAGAATGGGCAGGGGTTCTGAAGCTTTCTTT. It specifies CASSRMGRGSEAFF.

This clonotype was observed many times. The chain has TRBV2 and TRBJ2-1; TRBD2 matches at 8 bases. J gave up 7 bases and V 6 bases, and 11 bases lay outside the gene matches. Germline lookup yields CDR1 SNHLY and CDR2 FYNNEI. The CDR3 totals 15 residues. Here the CDR3 reads CASREQAGVWNEQFF. The CDR3 DNA follows: TGTGCCAGCAGAGAACAAGCGGGAGTGTGGAATGAGCAGTTCTTC.

The gene calls are TRBV6-2 or TRBV6-3 and TRBJ2-3; no reliable D call. This CDR3 spans 15 amino acids. Trimming took off 5 bases at V and 2 bases at J, with 14 bases between the two ends. The germline V gene has CDR1 MNHEY and CDR2 SVGEGT. The CDR3 DNA sequence: TGTGCCAGCAGTGAAGCCCCCGGCAACACAGATACGCAGTATTTT. Translated: CASSEAPGNTDTQYF.

Comments on this clonotype: It is likely a read error: a sequence one base away is far more abundant. The CDR3 loop is CASSRTGARNEQYF. CDR3 coding DNA: TGCGCCAGCAGCAGGACAGGGGCGCGCAATGAGCAGTACTTC. This chain uses TRBV5-1 with TRBJ2-7, with 9 bases matching TRBD1. Germline trimming cut 4 bases from V and 7 bases from J; bases unmatched to any gene: 9. CDR1 is SGHRS, CDR2 YFSETQ, per germline. The CDR3 loop spans 14 amino acids.

The table lists this clonotype with many counts. The rearrangement links TRBV7-6 to TRBJ2-7; TRBD2 might be the D (6 bases). Germline loops: CDR1 SGHVS, CDR2 FNYEAQ. The germline V and J ends were trimmed by 4 bases and 4 bases, with 11 bases remaining between them. The CDR3 spans 13 residues. The CDR3 protein is CASSSGLGYEQYF. Here the CDR3 DNA reads TGTGCCAGCAGCTCGGGACTTGGGTACGAGCAGTACTTC.

This clonotype occurred many times. As DNA, the CDR3 is TGCAGTGCTGGACGAAGGGCAGGGACCGAGCAGTACTTC. Its protein product is CSAGRRAGTEQYF. The V gene is TRBV20-1, the J gene TRBJ2-7; perhaps D is TRBD1 or TRBD2 (5 bases each). This CDR3 has 13 amino acids. Looked up from germline, CDR1 is DFQATT and CDR2 is SNEGSKA (reference sequence). Trimming pared 5 bases from V and 6 bases from J, leaving 17 bases between.

In its sample, this clonotype was seen a few times. The V gene is TRBV6-8, the J gene TRBJ2-1; a possible D gene is TRBD1 (6 bases). V was cut by 0 bases and J by 5 bases, with 20 bases left in between. The CDR3 length is 18 residues. CDR1 is MNHGY and CDR2 is SAAAGT in the germline V gene. CDR3 nucleotide sequence: TGTGCCAGCAGTTACTCCGGGGAGTTGGGACACCAGGACAATGAGCAGTTCTTC. This translates into CASSYSGELGHQDNEQFF.

This clonotype was detected many times. This chain joins TRBV7-9 and TRBJ2-7; D uncertain. With 2 bases removed from V and 4 bases from J, the gap between germline ends came to 9 bases. From germline, CDR1 is SEHNR and CDR2 FQNEAQ (reference sequence). The CDR3 has 13 amino acids. The DNA for the CDR3 is TGTGCCAGCAGCTTACAACGGGTATACGAGCAGTACTTC. Encoded protein: CASSLQRVYEQYF.

This clonotype was picked up many times. The rearrangement links TRBV7-8 to TRBJ2-3, with D maybe TRBD2 (7 bases). This CDR3 has 17 amino acids. Trimming stripped 1 base from V and 1 base from J, with 15 bases between. Germline V gives CDR1 SGHVS, CDR2 FQNEAQ. As DNA, the CDR3 is TGTGCCAGCAGCTTAGGGGGGGGGGCTGGAGGCACAGATACGCAGTATTTT. Its protein product is CASSLGGGAGGTDTQYF.

At least ten counts were recorded for this clonotype. The V and J genes are TRBV20-1 and TRBJ1-1; a possible D gene is TRBD1 (5 bases). This CDR3 has 12 amino acids. Germline V gene data show CDR1 as DFQATT and CDR2 as SNEGSKA (reference sequence). Trimming pared 6 bases from V and 6 bases from J, leaving 14 bases between. CDR3 nucleotides: TGCAGTGCCTATAGCGGGGGGGCTGAAGCTTTCTTT. This gives the protein CSAYSGGAEAFF.

The chain carries TRBV30 and TRBJ1-2; D gene unclear. Germline V gene sequence: CDR1 GTSNPN, CDR2 SVGIG (reference sequence). Trimming cost V 0 bases and J 0 bases, with 11 bases left between them. The CDR3 loop spans 15 amino acids. CDR3 coding DNA: TGTGCCTGGAGTGTAAGCCGGAGAGCTAACTATGGCTACACCTTC. This encodes CAWSVSRRANYGYTF.